A selection of T cell receptor beta chains follows, all from one sample in a study of Tregs in tolerant kidney transplant recipients. TCRdb's table, derived via immunoSEQ multiplex PCR, lists solely in-frame clones and lacks some. The table includes 81,000 or so clones, 90% to 95% detected once. The material sequenced was CD4+ T cells from blood (PBMCs), taken 24 months after the transplant. The receptors shown here come from a human patient who received a combined kidney and bone marrow transplant. Some of the T cells might come from the graft donor. The CDR3 runs from the conserved cysteine through the conserved F or W. D genes are given only for firm matches. Not all rows give a size; the values are once, few, many and, for expanded clones, a class.

CDR3aa,CDR3nt,len,d_gene,j_gene,abundance,v_gene
CASSLDFYGYTF,TGTGCCAGCAGCTTAGACTTCTATGGCTACACCTTC,12,NA,TRBJ1-2,NA,TRBV5-6
CASSPPKATYNEQFF,TGCGCCAGCAGCCCACCAAAAGCGACCTACAATGAGCAGTTCTTC,15,NA,TRBJ2-1,NA,TRBV5-1
CATETSGTPSFDEQFF,TGTGCTACCGAAACCTCCGGGACTCCCTCTTTCGATGAGCAGTTCTTC,16,NA,TRBJ2-1,NA,TRBV28
CASSLGDREDQPQHF,TGTGCCAGCAGCTTGGGGGACAGGGAGGATCAGCCCCAGCATTTT,15,TRBD1,TRBJ1-5,NA,TRBV5-6
CASSDGILYSGNTIYF,TGTGCCAGCAGTGACGGGATTCTATACTCTGGAAACACCATATATTTT,16,NA,TRBJ1-3,few,TRBV2
CASKQGGGYTF,TGTGCCAGCAAACAGGGGGGTGGCTACACCTTC,11,TRBD1,TRBJ1-2,NA,TRBV25-1
CASSSSGGNEQFF,TGTGCCAGCAGCTCCTCAGGGGGCAATGAGCAGTTCTTC,13,TRBD1,TRBJ2-1,NA,TRBV7-7
CASSQRQGNSPLHF,TGTGCCAGCAGCCAAAGACAGGGGAATTCACCCCTCCACTTT,14,TRBD1,TRBJ1-6,once,TRBV7-2
CASSSRPSGGVETQYF,TGTGCCAGCAGTTCCCGGCCTAGCGGGGGAGTAGAGACCCAGTACTTC,16,TRBD2,TRBJ2-5,NA,TRBV27
CASSSASGFPETQYF,TGTGCCAGCAGCAGCGCCTCGGGATTCCCAGAGACCCAGTACTTC,15,NA,TRBJ2-5,NA,TRBV7-3
CASSFVPGQGSYWGSYEQYF,TGTGCCAGCAGCTTCGTACCGGGACAGGGGTCGTATTGGGGGTCCTACGAGCAGTACTTC,20,TRBD1,TRBJ2-7,once,TRBV11-3
CASGLGFGFPDTGELFF,TGTGCTAGTGGGCTCGGATTCGGGTTTCCGGACACCGGGGAGCTGTTTTTT,17,NA,TRBJ2-2,NA,TRBV12-5
CASSLAVTGGPYEQYF,TGTGCCAGCAGCTTGGCCGTGACAGGGGGCCCCTACGAGCAGTACTTC,16,TRBD1,TRBJ2-7,NA,TRBV5-8
CASSLRQDTYGYTF,TGTGCCAGCAGTCTCCGTCAGGACACCTATGGCTACACCTTC,14,NA,TRBJ1-2,NA,TRBV27
CASSFWREYGNYEQYF,TGTGCCAGCAGCTTCTGGAGGGAGTACGGTAACTACGAGCAGTACTTC,16,NA,TRBJ2-7,NA,TRBV5-8
CASKGPGLPQETQYF,TGTGCCAGCAAAGGACCGGGACTACCCCAAGAGACCCAGTACTTC,15,TRBD2,TRBJ2-5,NA,TRBV27
CAWRDSNSPLHF,TGTGCCTGGCGCGACAGCAATTCCCCCCTCCACTTT,12,NA,TRBJ1-6,NA,TRBV30
CASSLAFIPAKQFF,TGCGCCAGCAGCTTGGCGTTCATTCCCGCTAAGCAGTTCTTC,14,NA,TRBJ2-1,NA,TRBV5-1
CASSPIGREKLFF,TGTGCCAGCTCACCCATAGGGAGGGAAAAACTGTTTTTT,13,NA,TRBJ1-4,NA,TRBV18
CASSQAGTGNYEQYF,TGCGCCAGCAGCCAAGCCGGGACAGGGAACTACGAGCAGTACTTC,15,TRBD1,TRBJ2-7,NA,TRBV4-1
CASSRAADRGISYNEQFF,TGCGCCAGCAGCCGAGCGGCGGACAGGGGAATCTCCTACAATGAGCAGTTCTTC,18,TRBD1,TRBJ2-1,NA,TRBV23-1
CASSLSTGASYEQYF,TGTGCCAGCAGTTTATCTACCGGAGCCTCCTACGAGCAGTACTTC,15,NA,TRBJ2-7,NA,TRBV27
CASRPKPGLVISEQFF,TGTGCCAGCAGACCCAAACCGGGACTAGTAATCAGTGAGCAGTTCTTC,16,TRBD2,TRBJ2-1,NA,TRBV7-9
CASRGGANEKLFF,TGTGCCAGTAGAGGGGGGGCGAATGAAAAACTGTTTTTT,13,NA,TRBJ1-4,NA,TRBV27
CASSQTGGSQETQYF,TGTGCCAGCAGCCAGACAGGGGGTTCCCAAGAGACCCAGTACTTC,15,TRBD1,TRBJ2-5,few,TRBV7-2
CASTPSGGKEQYF,TGTGCCAGCACTCCGTCCGGGGGGAAGGAGCAGTACTTC,13,TRBD2,TRBJ2-7,NA,TRBV28
CASSRDRVDEKLFF,TGTGCCAGCAGCAGGGACAGAGTCGATGAAAAACTGTTTTTT,14,TRBD1,TRBJ1-4,NA,TRBV7-9
CASSLGVRGPLADINTIYF,TGTGCCAGCAGCTTAGGGGTCAGGGGACCTCTTGCGGACATAAACACCATATATTTT,19,NA,TRBJ1-3,NA,TRBV7-6
CASSPGHNQETQYF,TGTGCCAGCAGCCCAGGACATAACCAAGAGACCCAGTACTTC,14,NA,TRBJ2-5,NA,TRBV4-2
CASSPGTGGSEQYF,TGTGCCAGCAGCCCGGGGACAGGGGGCTCCGAGCAGTACTTC,14,TRBD1,TRBJ2-7,NA,TRBV7-3
CASGLVEKKWLTDTQYF,TGTGCTAGTGGTTTGGTAGAAAAGAAATGGCTCACAGATACGCAGTATTTT,17,NA,TRBJ2-3,once,TRBV12-5
CASSRGHINQPQHF,TGTGCCAGCAGCCGCGGACACATCAATCAGCCCCAGCATTTT,14,NA,TRBJ1-5,NA,TRBV28
CASSPGGYNEQFF,TGTGCCAGCAGTCCTGGGGGGTACAATGAGCAGTTCTTC,13,NA,TRBJ2-1,NA,TRBV7-7
CASSISLTGADFHF,TGTGCCAGTAGTATATCCCTGACAGGAGCCGACTTCCACTTT,14,NA,TRBJ1-6,NA,TRBV19
CASGGGRGYTF,TGTGCCTCCGGAGGCGGACGTGGCTACACCTTC,11,NA,TRBJ1-2,NA,TRBV2
CASSFPGQGINEQFF,TGTGCCAGCAGCTTCCCCGGACAGGGTATAAATGAGCAGTTCTTC,15,TRBD1,TRBJ2-1,NA,TRBV5-4
CASSLGLAGGYEQYF,TGTGCCAGCAGCTTAGGGCTAGCGGGAGGATACGAGCAGTACTTC,15,TRBD2,TRBJ2-7,NA,TRBV7-2
CASSEGPGRGEQYF,TGTGCCAGCAGCGAAGGGCCGGGGAGGGGCGAGCAGTACTTC,14,TRBD2,TRBJ2-7,once,TRBV5-4
CASSSTSGTFNEQFF,TGCGCCAGCAGTTCTACTAGCGGGACGTTCAATGAGCAGTTCTTC,15,TRBD2,TRBJ2-1,NA,TRBV5-1
CASSLGPGQAAFF,TGTGCCAGCAGCTTAGGCCCGGGACAGGCGGCGTTCTTC,13,TRBD1,TRBJ2-1,NA,TRBV11-1
CASSRTTGGRSYNEQFF,TGTGCCAGCAGCAGAACAACAGGGGGCAGATCCTACAATGAGCAGTTCTTC,17,TRBD1,TRBJ2-1,NA,TRBV7-3
CASSLVLGQAETQYF,TGCGCCAGCAGCTTGGTGCTGGGGCAGGCGGAGACCCAGTACTTC,15,NA,TRBJ2-5,few,TRBV5-1
CASSLGLLLRSEKLFF,TGTGCCAGCAGCTTAGGACTCCTATTGAGATCGGAAAAACTGTTTTTT,16,NA,TRBJ1-4,NA,TRBV7-6
CASSPNTPAGLGKSPLHF,TGTGCCAGCTCACCAAATACCCCAGCGGGGTTGGGTAAATCACCCCTCCACTTT,18,NA,TRBJ1-6,NA,TRBV18
CASSMFPGVQGAGEQFF,TGTGCCAGTAGTATGTTCCCGGGGGTACAGGGGGCCGGGGAGCAGTTCTTC,17,TRBD1,TRBJ2-1,NA,TRBV19
CASSLVGRSNTEAFF,TGCGCCAGCAGCTTGGTGGGCAGGTCGAACACTGAAGCTTTCTTT,15,NA,TRBJ1-1,NA,TRBV5-1
CAISEQGANYGYTF,TGTGCCATCAGTGAACAGGGGGCTAACTATGGCTACACCTTC,14,TRBD1,TRBJ1-2,once,TRBV10-3
CASTLPPQGADTQYF,TGTGCCAGCACCCTACCCCCACAGGGCGCAGATACGCAGTATTTT,15,NA,TRBJ2-3,NA,TRBV7-3
CASTGGSSYEQYF,TGCGCCAGCACGGGGGGTTCTTCCTACGAGCAGTACTTC,13,TRBD2,TRBJ2-7,NA,TRBV10-2
CASSLASTGITGELFF,TGCGCCAGCAGCTTGGCCTCAACAGGGATCACCGGGGAGCTGTTTTTT,16,NA,TRBJ2-2,once,TRBV5-1
CASTGQGTDTQYF,TGTGCCAGCACCGGACAGGGCACAGATACGCAGTATTTT,13,TRBD1,TRBJ2-3,NA,TRBV6-1
CASSHDASGGTDTQYF,TGCGCCAGCAGCCACGACGCTAGCGGGGGAACGGATACGCAGTATTTT,16,TRBD2,TRBJ2-3,once,TRBV4-3
CASSGGRGNEKLFF,TGTGCCAGCAGTGGTGGCAGGGGTAATGAAAAACTGTTTTTT,14,NA,TRBJ1-4,NA,TRBV9
CASSPGTGIVHGYTF,TGTGCCAGCAGCCCAGGGACAGGGATAGTACATGGCTACACCTTC,15,TRBD1,TRBJ1-2,NA,TRBV7-8
CASSIDGTANSPLHF,TGTGCCAGTAGTATCGATGGGACAGCGAATTCACCCCTCCACTTT,15,TRBD1,TRBJ1-6,NA,TRBV19